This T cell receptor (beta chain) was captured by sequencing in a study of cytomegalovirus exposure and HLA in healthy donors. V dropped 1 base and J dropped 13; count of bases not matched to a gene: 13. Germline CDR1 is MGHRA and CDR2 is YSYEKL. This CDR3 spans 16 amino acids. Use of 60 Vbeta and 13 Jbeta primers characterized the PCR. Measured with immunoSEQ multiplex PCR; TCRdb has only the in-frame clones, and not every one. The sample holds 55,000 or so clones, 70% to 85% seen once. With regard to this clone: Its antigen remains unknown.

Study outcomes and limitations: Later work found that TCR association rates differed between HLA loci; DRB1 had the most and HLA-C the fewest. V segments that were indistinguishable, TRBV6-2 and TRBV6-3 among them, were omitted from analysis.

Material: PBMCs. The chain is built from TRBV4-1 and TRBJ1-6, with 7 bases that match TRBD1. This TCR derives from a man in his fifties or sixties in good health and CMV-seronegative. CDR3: CASSQVVSVQGEPLHF. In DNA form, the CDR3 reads TGCGCCAGCAGCCAAGTTGTGAGTGTTCAGGGGGAGCCCCTCCACTTT.